The 7 T cell receptor beta chains listed next were all sequenced from one sample in a study of T cells in Graves' hyperthyroidism and ophthalmopathy. Amplification of TCR beta CDR3 regions was performed using RNA transcripts as template. When the TCR CDR3 underwent first-round RT-PCR, the HTBI primer set was used. A single record per CDR3 protein comes from TCRdb applying MiXCR to the multiplex PCR reads. There are about 400,000 distinct CDR3 sequences in the sample; roughly 13% occur only once, and 25% to 30% lies in the top ten. Sample: blood. The receptors come from a man aged 50 or older with Graves' ophthalmopathy.

This clonotype was seen ten or more times. The chain links TRBV29-1 to TRBJ1-1; the D is unclear. CDR1 and CDR2 from the germline V gene are SQVTM and ANQGSEA. V lost 4 bases and J 2 bases, leaving 8 bases between the germline ends. The CDR3 consists of 12 residues. CDR3: CSVVRTNTEAFF. The CDR3 DNA reads TGCAGCGTTGTCAGGACCAACACTGAAGCTTTCTTT.

The sample holds a few counts of this clonotype. This chain connects TRBV7-9 to TRBJ2-5, with a tentative D call TRBD1 (6 bases). Trimming took off 4 bases at V and 5 bases at J, with 23 bases between the two ends. The germline gives CDR1 SEHNR, CDR2 FQNEAQ (reference sequence). CDR3 length: 17 residues. The CDR3 region is CASSSQPGTNRWETQYF. DNA for the CDR3: TGTGCCAGCAGCTCACAGCCTGGGACAAATCGATGGGAGACCCAGTACTTC. The full variable domain, in which reference TRBV7-9 and TRBJ2-5 provide the parts outside the CDR3, is DTGVSQNPRHKITKRGQNVTFRCDPISEHNRLYWYRQTLGQGPEFLTYFQNEAQLEKSRLLSDRFSAERPKGSFSTLEIQRTEQGDSAMYLCASSSQPGTNRWETQYFGPGTRLLVL.

The sample holds many counts of this clonotype. The V and J genes are TRBV9 and TRBJ2-5; 7 nucleotides agree with TRBD2. Germline loops: CDR1 SGDLS, CDR2 YYNGEE. The CDR3 extends over 13 amino acids. V shed 3 bases, J shed 2 bases, and the junction held 1 base outside the gene matches. The CDR3 reads CASSGGLQETQYF. The CDR3 DNA follows: TGTGCCAGCAGCGGGGGACTACAAGAGACCCAGTACTTC.

There are many counts of this clonotype. The chain uses TRBV5-6 and TRBJ2-5; TRBD2 is a possible D gene (7 bases). The CDR3 runs 16 residues. Germline CDR1 and CDR2: SGHDT and YYEEEE. Trimming removed 0 bases from V and 5 bases from J, with 17 bases in between. CDR3 coding DNA: TGTGCCAGCAGCTTGGCCCTTTCGGGGGGCGCGGAGACCCAGTACTTC. Translating gives CASSLALSGGAETQYF.

Ten or more counts support this clonotype. The chain uses TRBV24-1 and TRBJ2-1; possibly TRBD1 or TRBD2 for D (5 bases each). The CDR3 sequence is 13 residues long. Germline lookup yields CDR1 KGHDR and CDR2 SFDVKD. Trimming removed 3 bases from V and 6 bases from J, with 8 bases in between. The CDR3 DNA is TGTGCCACCAGTGATGGGACGTCCAATGAGCAGTTCTTC. Translated: CATSDGTSNEQFF.

This clonotype came up many times. A read error is possible here, since a much larger clone lies one base away. This chain uses TRBV20-1 with TRBJ1-1; 10 bases fit TRBD1. The CDR3 sequence is 16 residues long. The germline gives CDR1 DFQATT, CDR2 SNEGSKA (reference sequence). The V segment lost 1 base and the J segment 5 bases; nucleotides outside the gene matches: 10. The CDR3 DNA follows: TGCAGTGCTAGAGGATCGAAGACAGGGGGCAATACTGAAGCTTTCTTT. Protein sequence: CSARGSKTGGNTEAFF.

This clonotype was seen a handful of times. The V and J genes are TRBV12-3 or TRBV12-4 and TRBJ1-4; 11 positions match TRBD1. Unmatched junction bases numbered 5, after V lost 5 bases and J lost 6 bases. There are 15 residues in the CDR3. CDR3 amino acids: CASSRTGGAHEKLFF. Here the CDR3 DNA reads TGTGCCAGCAGTCGGACAGGGGGCGCGCATGAAAAACTGTTTTTT.